This T cell receptor beta chain was sequenced in a study of blood T cell repertoires in COVID-19. V gave up 5 bases and J gave up 3 bases, with 8 bases separating them. The CDR3 totals 14 residues. In germline, CDR1 is SGHNT, CDR2 YENEEA. Using immunoSEQ multiplex PCR, the repertoire was profiled, and TCRdb retains in-frame clones only, with some absent. The sample contains about 220,000 clones, around 82% of which appear only once. The rearrangement uses TRBV11-3 and TRBJ2-6; D is uncertain. The receptor comes from a woman between 70 and 85 years old with acute or convalescent COVID-19. Sequencing input: peripheral blood. The CDR3 here is CASSPGSGANVLTF. The CDR3 DNA reads TGTGCCAGCAGCCCAGGAAGTGGGGCCAACGTCCTGACTTTC.